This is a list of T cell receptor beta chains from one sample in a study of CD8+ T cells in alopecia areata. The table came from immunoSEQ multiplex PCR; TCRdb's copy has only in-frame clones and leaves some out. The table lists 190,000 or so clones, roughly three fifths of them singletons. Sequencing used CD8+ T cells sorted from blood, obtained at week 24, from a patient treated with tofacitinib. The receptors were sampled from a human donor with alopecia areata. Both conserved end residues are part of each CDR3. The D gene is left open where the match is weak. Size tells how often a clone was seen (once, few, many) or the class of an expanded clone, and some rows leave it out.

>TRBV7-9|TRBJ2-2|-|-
CASSFSVGDAGELFF
TGTGCCAGCAGCTTTTCCGTGGGTGACGCCGGGGAGCTGTTTTTT
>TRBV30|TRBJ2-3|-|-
CALRDLSQDTQYF
TGTGCCCTAAGGGACTTATCTCAGGATACGCAGTATTTT
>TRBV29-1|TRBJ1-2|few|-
CSVDRGADLYGYTF
TGCAGCGTTGATCGGGGGGCGGACCTCTATGGCTACACCTTC
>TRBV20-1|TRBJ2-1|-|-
CSAPDYNEQFF
TGCAGTGCCCCAGACTACAATGAGCAGTTCTTC
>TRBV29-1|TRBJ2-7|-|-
CSVATGRGYEQYF
TGCAGCGTGGCCACCGGCAGGGGTTATGAGCAGTACTTC
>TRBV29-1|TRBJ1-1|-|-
CSTSGPRTEAFF
TGCAGCACCTCGGGTCCCAGGACTGAAGCTTTCTTT
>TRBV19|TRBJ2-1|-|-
CASGDFEQFF
TGTGCCAGTGGAGACTTTGAGCAGTTCTTC
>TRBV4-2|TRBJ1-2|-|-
CASSQVTGGYTF
TGTGCCAGCAGCCAAGTAACAGGGGGCTACACCTTC
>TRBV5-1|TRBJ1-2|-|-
CASSLRGDGYTF
TGCGCCAGCAGCTTAAGAGGGGATGGCTACACCTTC
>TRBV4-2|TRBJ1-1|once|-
CASSRDREAFF
TGTGCCAGCAGCCGAGACAGGGAAGCTTTCTTT
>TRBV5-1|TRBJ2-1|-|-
CASSLVSSSNEQFF
TGCGCCAGCAGCTTGGTCTCCAGTTCCAATGAGCAGTTCTTC
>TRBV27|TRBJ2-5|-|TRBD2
CASSLGRGETQYF
TGTGCCAGCAGTTTAGGGCGGGGGGAGACCCAGTACTTC
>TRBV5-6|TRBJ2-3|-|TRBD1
CASSTGANTQYF
TGTGCCAGCAGCACAGGGGCCAATACGCAGTATTTT
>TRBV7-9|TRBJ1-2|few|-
CASSLPGVRVNYGYTF
TGTGCCAGCAGCCTGCCCGGGGTGAGAGTCAACTATGGCTACACCTTC
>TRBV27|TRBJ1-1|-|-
CASSPHTGREAFF
TGTGCCAGCAGTCCACATACAGGGCGTGAGGCTTTCTTT
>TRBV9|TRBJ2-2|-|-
CASSVGGSTNTGELFF
TGTGCCAGCAGCGTAGGCGGCTCAACGAACACCGGGGAGCTGTTTTTT
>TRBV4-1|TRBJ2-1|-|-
CASSPTGLPNEQFF
TGCGCCAGCAGCCCAACGGGCCTCCCCAATGAGCAGTTCTTC
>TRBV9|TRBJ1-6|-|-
CASSVDGSNSPLHF
TGTGCCAGCAGCGTGGACGGTTCTAATTCACCCCTCCACTTT
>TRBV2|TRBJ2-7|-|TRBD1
CASSVTGTVSSYEQYF
TGTGCCAGCAGTGTCACCGGGACAGTGAGCTCCTACGAGCAGTACTTC
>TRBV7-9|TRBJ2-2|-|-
CASSYGTGAAGELFF
TGTGCCAGCAGCTACGGGACTGGGGCTGCCGGGGAGCTGTTTTTT
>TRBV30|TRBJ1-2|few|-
CAWERGRSYGYTF
TGTGCCTGGGAGAGGGGACGGTCCTATGGCTACACCTTC
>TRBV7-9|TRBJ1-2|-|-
CASSPSKFGGYTF
TGTGCCAGCAGCCCCTCGAAATTCGGCGGCTACACCTTC
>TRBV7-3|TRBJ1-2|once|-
CASSRGRIYGYTF
TGTGCCAGCAGCCGCGGGCGGATTTATGGCTACACCTTC
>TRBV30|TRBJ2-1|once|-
CAWSVVGRNEQFF
TGTGCCTGGAGTGTAGTAGGAAGGAATGAGCAGTTCTTC
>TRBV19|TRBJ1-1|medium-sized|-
CASTTGLREAFF
TGTGCCAGTACCACCGGGTTGCGTGAAGCTTTCTTT
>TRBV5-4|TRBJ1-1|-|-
CASSFKNTEAFF
TGTGCCAGCAGCTTCAAGAACACTGAAGCTTTCTTT
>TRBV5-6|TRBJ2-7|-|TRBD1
CASSSGQGGQYF
TGTGCCAGCAGCTCAGGACAGGGCGGGCAGTACTTC
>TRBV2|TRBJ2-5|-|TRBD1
CASSPLTGQETQYF
TGTGCCAGCAGTCCTCTGACAGGGCAAGAGACCCAGTACTTC
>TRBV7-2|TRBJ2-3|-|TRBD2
CASRPRLAGGTDTQYF
TGTGCCAGCAGACCTAGACTAGCGGGGGGGACAGATACGCAGTATTTT
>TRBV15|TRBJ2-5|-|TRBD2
CATSTPGGKETQYF
TGTGCCACCAGCACGCCGGGGGGGAAAGAGACCCAGTACTTC